One and the same sample provided the 23 T cell receptor beta chains below, sequenced in a study of post-analysis software for immune sequencing data. Study results and caveats: TRBV5-6, TRBV5-1 and TRBV20-1 were among several TRBV segments more frequent in patients than controls.

Included in the TCR beta cDNA libraries were unique molecular identifiers. Each CDR3 protein gets one entry after TCRdb re-called the PCR reads with MiXCR. The sample gives hundreds of thousands of distinct CDR3 sequences, just under 30% of which show up once; roughly 0.54% is in the top ten. Their recognized antigens are unknown. The sequencing input was blood. The receptors come from a girl under 18 with multiple sclerosis.

This clonotype occurred many times. The CDR3 coding sequence is TGCAGTGCTAGAGGGGGGGCGCCGGGGGCCCAGTACTTC. Amino acid sequence: CSARGGAPGAQYF. This chain connects TRBV20-1 to TRBJ2-5; D may be TRBD1 or TRBD2 (6 bases each). This CDR3 spans 13 amino acids. Germline-derived CDR1 and CDR2 are DFQATT and SNEGSKA (reference sequence). V gave up 1 base and J gave up 9 bases, with 15 bases separating them.

The chain links TRBV6-2 or TRBV6-3 to TRBJ2-1, with 10 bases matching TRBD2. Germline-derived CDR1 and CDR2 are MNHEY and SVGEGT. This CDR3 region has 15 residues. V was pared by 6 bases and J by 9 bases, with 11 bases of the junction left unmatched. The CDR3 is CASSIAGGPPAEQFF. As DNA, the CDR3 is TGTGCCAGCAGCATAGCGGGAGGTCCCCCAGCTGAGCAGTTCTTC.

The chain uses TRBV20-1 and TRBJ1-1; unclear D gene. This CDR3 has 14 residues. The V gene lost 5 bases and the J gene lost 0 bases, with 13 bases spanning the gap. The germline gives CDR1 DFQATT, CDR2 SNEGSKA (reference sequence). The CDR3: CSAREVLLNTEAFF. DNA of the CDR3: TGCAGTGCTCGGGAGGTCCTCTTGAACACTGAAGCTTTCTTT.

This clonotype was counted ten times or more. This chain connects TRBV20-1 to TRBJ2-5; D not resolved. The CDR3 has 13 amino acids. Germline lookup yields CDR1 DFQATT and CDR2 SNEGSKA (reference sequence). The V and J ends lost 2 bases and 7 bases respectively, with 14 bases between them. CDR3 in DNA: TGCAGTGCTAGAAAAACAAATCCCGGGACCCAGTACTTC. Residues: CSARKTNPGTQYF.

This clonotype has just a few counts. The chain couples TRBV20-1 to TRBJ2-1, with unresolved D. Trimming removed 6 bases from V and 5 bases from J, with 5 bases in between. This CDR3 is built from 10 residues. Germline-derived CDR1 and CDR2 are DFQATT and SNEGSKA (reference sequence). The CDR3 coding sequence is TGCAGTGCCCTCGACAATGAGCAGTTCTTC. The encoded protein is CSALDNEQFF.

The chain has TRBV3-1 and TRBJ1-1; 9 bases align to TRBD1. Germline V gene lookup returns CDR1 LGHDT and CDR2 YNNKEL (reference sequence). The CDR3 has 19 residues. V shed 4 bases and J 4 bases; nucleotides not matched to a gene: 19. For the CDR3, the DNA is TGTGCCAGCAGCCCAGTCCAGACCCGGGACAGGGTAAGGAGCACTGAAGCTTTCTTT. Its translation: CASSPVQTRDRVRSTEAFF.

The chain has TRBV27 and TRBJ2-7; the match to TRBD1 covers 8 bases. The V gene end was trimmed by 4 bases and the J gene end by 6 bases; junction bases not matched to a gene: 17. The germline V gene has CDR1 MNHEY and CDR2 SMNVEV (reference sequence). This CDR3 comprises 17 residues. CDR3 amino acids: CASSYGQGPAFLCEQYF. For the CDR3, the DNA is TGTGCCAGCAGTTACGGACAGGGTCCGGCTTTTTTGTGCGAGCAGTACTTC.

About this clonotype: The junction and the germline gene differ at one end; a read error may be behind it. This chain links TRBV7-9 with TRBJ1-2, with TRBD1 as a possible D gene (6 bases). The V gene's germline CDR1 is SEHNR and CDR2 FQNEAQ (reference sequence). The CDR3 contains 16 residues. CDR3 nucleotide sequence: TGTGCCGGCAGCCCTGGGCAGGGGCGGATGAGCTATGGCTACACCTTC. This encodes CAGSPGQGRMSYGYTF.

The genes are TRBV9 and TRBJ2-3; D is unresolved. The CDR3 has 14 residues. Germline CDR1 is SGDLS and CDR2 is YYNGEE. Trimming left V 6 bases short and J 1 base short, with 12 bases between. The CDR3 sequence: CASKPTTGTDTQYF. Here the CDR3 DNA reads TGTGCCAGCAAACCGACCACGGGCACAGATACGCAGTATTTT.

V is TRBV9 and J is TRBJ2-1, with D tentatively TRBD2 (5 bases). V was cut by 0 bases and J by 5 bases, with 12 bases left in between. CDR1 SGDLS and CDR2 YYNGEE come from the germline V gene. The CDR3 runs to 15 residues. The CDR3 nucleotides are TGTGCCAGCAGCGTAGCGGGAAGGATGAACAATGAGCAGTTCTTC. Amino acid sequence: CASSVAGRMNNEQFF.

The CDR3 reads CASSSSGGGSYNEQFF. CDR3 coding DNA: TGTGCCAGCAGCTCGAGTGGGGGGGGCTCCTACAATGAGCAGTTCTTC. The V call is TRBV7-2, the J call TRBJ2-1; TRBD2 aligns across 7 bases. The CDR3 is made up of 16 amino acids. Trimming removed 4 bases from V and 0 bases from J; junction bases left unmatched: 6. Germline CDR1 is SGHTA and CDR2 is FQGNSA. The variable domain in full, with the rest retrieved from reference TRBV7-2 and TRBJ2-1, is GAGVSQSPSNKVTEKGKDVELRCDPISGHTALYWYRQSLGQGLEFLIYFQGNSAPDKSGLPSDRFSAERTGGSVSTLTIQRTQQEDSAVYLCASSSSGGGSYNEQFFGPGTRLTVL.

This clonotype was observed at least ten times. The chain carries TRBV5-1 and TRBJ2-1, with a weak D call TRBD1 (5 bases). This CDR3 contains 15 residues. CDR1 SGHRS and CDR2 YFSETQ come from the germline V gene. V lost 2 bases to trimming and J lost 1 base, with 10 bases between them. The CDR3, as DNA: TGCGCCAGCAGCTTAGTGCCAGGGTCCTACAATGAGCAGTTCTTC. Protein sequence: CASSLVPGSYNEQFF.

In this sample, this clonotype turned up a few times. J is TRBJ1-1 and V is TRBV15; 9 bases align to TRBD1. There are 16 residues in the CDR3. The V and J ends lost 3 bases and 4 bases, in that order; junction bases with no gene match: 9. Germline-derived CDR1 and CDR2 are LNHNV and YYDKDF (reference sequence). CDR3 nucleotides: TGTGCCACCAGCAGCTCATCACAGGGGGCAAGCACTGAAGCTTTCTTT. Its translation is CATSSSSQGASTEAFF.

In its sample, this clonotype was seen a few times. This chain links TRBV10-3 with TRBJ2-7, with D perhaps TRBD1 (5 bases). Near its end, the DNA agrees better with TRBJ2-5, so the J call may be wrong. In germline, CDR1 is ENHRY, CDR2 SYGVKD. The CDR3 is made up of 12 amino acids. CDR3 nucleotides: TGTGCCATCAGGGCAGGGATGGAGACCCAGTACTTC. Amino acids: CAIRAGMETQYF.

As to this clonotype: This could be a read error, since a much larger clone is one nucleotide away. The rearrangement joins TRBV6-6 to TRBJ2-1; 10 positions agree with TRBD2. The length of the CDR3 is 15 residues. Germline CDR1 is MNHNY and CDR2 is SVGAGI (reference sequence). CDR3 sequence: CASSLPGLANNEQLF. The CDR3 nucleotides read TGTGCCAGCAGCTTACCGGGACTAGCGAACAATGAGCAGTTATTC.

The chain carries TRBV9 and TRBJ2-1; possibly TRBD2 for D (6 bases). Germline CDR1 is SGDLS and CDR2 is YYNGEE. The CDR3 length is 14 residues. V dropped 0 bases and J dropped 5 bases, with 9 bases sitting between them. CDR3: CASSVGAGHNEQFF. CDR3 sequence (DNA): TGTGCCAGCAGCGTAGGGGCGGGGCACAATGAGCAGTTCTTC.

This clonotype was detected many times. The chain couples TRBV27 to TRBJ2-7; 8 positions agree with TRBD1. CDR1 is MNHEY, CDR2 SMNVEV, per germline (reference sequence). The V gene end was trimmed by 5 bases and the J gene end by 7 bases; junction bases not matched to a gene: 4. CDR3 length: 12 amino acids. This CDR3 reads CASSLQGGEQYF. The CDR3 DNA sequence: TGTGCCAGCAGTCTACAGGGGGGAGAGCAGTACTTC.

Turning to this clonotype: A much larger clone differs from this one at a single base, so this may be a read error. The chain uses TRBV4-3 and TRBJ2-5; weak D call: TRBD2 (6 bases). CDR1 is LGHNA, CDR2 YSLEER, per germline. This CDR3 contains 15 residues. CDR3: CASSQGGTPEETRYF. The CDR3 DNA follows: TGCGCCAGCAGCCAAGGTGGGACTCCCGAGGAGACCCGGTACTTC.

Notes on this clonotype: A much bigger clone sits one base away, suggesting this may be a read error. The chain joins TRBV20-1 to TRBJ2-3; 7 bases are shared with TRBD2. The trim removed 5 bases at V and 6 bases at J, leaving 14 bases unmatched. The CDR3 has 15 residues. Germline V gene data show CDR1 as DFQATT and CDR2 as SNEGSKA (reference sequence). The CDR3 loop reads CSAGREWVLIDTQYF. Written as DNA, the CDR3 is TGCAGTGCTGGGCGGGAGTGGGTCCTAATTGATACGCAGTATTTT.

The chain has TRBV4-1 and TRBJ2-3; 7 bases line up with TRBD2. CDR3 length: 17 amino acids. Germline V gene sequence: CDR1 MGHRA, CDR2 YSYEKL. The trim removed 0 bases at V and 4 bases at J, leaving 10 bases unmatched. Here the CDR3 DNA reads TGCGCCAGCAGCCAAGAACATGGGGACTATGCAGCAGATACGCAGTATTTT. It is translated as CASSQEHGDYAADTQYF.

The chain combines TRBV5-5 with TRBJ1-1, with D possibly matching TRBD1 (5 bases). The V end was cut by 0 bases, the J end by 6 bases, with 9 bases between. This CDR3 contains 13 residues. Germline V gene sequence: CDR1 SGHKS, CDR2 YYEKEE (reference sequence). The CDR3 DNA reads TGTGCCAGCAGCTTGGTAGCAGGGCCTGAAGCTTTCTTT. Its translation: CASSLVAGPEAFF.

This clonotype was detected many times. The rearrangement links TRBV27 to TRBJ2-1, with 12 nucleotides matching TRBD2. The CDR3 sequence is 15 residues long. The J segment lost 9 bases and the V segment lost 5 bases, leaving 8 bases of the junction unmatched. CDR1 and CDR2 (germline): MNHEY, SMNVEV (reference sequence). This CDR3 is CASSPLAGGRPEQFF. The CDR3, as DNA: TGTGCCAGCAGTCCACTAGCGGGAGGTCGCCCTGAGCAGTTCTTC.

This clonotype was observed a handful of times. This sequence joins TRBV2 and TRBJ1-2, with D unresolved. The CDR3 sequence is 13 residues long. In germline, CDR1 is SNHLY, CDR2 FYNNEI. V lost 4 bases and J lost 4, with 10 bases in between. In DNA, the CDR3 is TGTGCCAGCAGTGTGAAGGGCGGCTATGGCTACACCTTC. Its translation: CASSVKGGYGYTF.